Detailed here is one T cell receptor beta chain. Its cognate antigen is unknown. The data stem from a study of cytotoxic CD8 clonotypes in ibrutinib-treated CLL. Sequencing was performed with immunoSEQ multiplex PCR; in TCRdb, only in-frame clones are kept and a portion is missing. Altogether approximately 74,000 clones are present, around 82% being singletons, with the ten largest covering around 7.7%. Findings and caveats of the study: Shared public clonotypes were rare, and on treatment they either got smaller or stayed the same.

CDR1 is MNHEY, CDR2 SMNVEV, per germline (reference sequence). V lost 5 bases, J lost 5 bases, and 5 bases stayed unmatched. This CDR3 contains 13 residues. This clonotype was sampled from a human donor with chronic lymphocytic leukemia. Here the sequenced sample was PBMCs, taken at disease progression, from a patient treated with ibrutinib. The chain has TRBV27 and TRBJ1-2; TRBD1 matches at 7 bases. CDR3 coding DNA: TGTGCCAGCAGTCTAGACAGGGTTTATGGCTACACCTTC. Amino acid sequence: CASSLDRVYGYTF.